This T cell receptor (beta chain) was captured in a study of breast tumors, draining lymph nodes, adjacent tissues. Breast cancer patients provided tissue from their axillary draining lymph nodes. Study-wide points: Tumor T cell lymph node origin was a supported hypothesis, not proven. Tumor and nontumor repertoires were significantly more similar in luminal-like than in basal-like breast cancer.

One entry per CDR3 protein results from TCRdb running MiXCR on the multiplex PCR reads. Seen here are around 130,000 distinct CDR3 sequences, approximately 32% observed once, and the top ten hold about 2.3%. Germline CDR1 and CDR2: LNHDA and SQIVND (reference sequence). V was pared by 10 bases and J by 8 bases, with 23 bases between. This CDR3 spans 15 amino acids. As concerns this clonotype: What it binds is not known.

The sequenced sample was axillary lymph node tissue. This chain links TRBV19 with TRBJ1-4, with a tentative D call TRBD1 (5 bases). This clonotype was obtained from a female donor with breast cancer. Some clones in this sample may be carry-over from other donors' samples. The CDR3 loop reads CAKGPGGGQSEKLFF. CDR3 nucleotides: TGTGCCAAAGGGCCCGGGGGGGGTCAAAGCGAAAAACTGTTTTTT. Drawing the rest from reference TRBV19 and TRBJ1-4, the complete variable domain is DGGITQSPKYLFRKEGQNVTLSCEQNLNHDAMYWYRQDPGQGLRLIYYSQIVNDFQKGDIAEGYSVSREKKESFPLTVTSAQKNPTAFYLCAKGPGGGQSEKLFFGSGTQLSVL.